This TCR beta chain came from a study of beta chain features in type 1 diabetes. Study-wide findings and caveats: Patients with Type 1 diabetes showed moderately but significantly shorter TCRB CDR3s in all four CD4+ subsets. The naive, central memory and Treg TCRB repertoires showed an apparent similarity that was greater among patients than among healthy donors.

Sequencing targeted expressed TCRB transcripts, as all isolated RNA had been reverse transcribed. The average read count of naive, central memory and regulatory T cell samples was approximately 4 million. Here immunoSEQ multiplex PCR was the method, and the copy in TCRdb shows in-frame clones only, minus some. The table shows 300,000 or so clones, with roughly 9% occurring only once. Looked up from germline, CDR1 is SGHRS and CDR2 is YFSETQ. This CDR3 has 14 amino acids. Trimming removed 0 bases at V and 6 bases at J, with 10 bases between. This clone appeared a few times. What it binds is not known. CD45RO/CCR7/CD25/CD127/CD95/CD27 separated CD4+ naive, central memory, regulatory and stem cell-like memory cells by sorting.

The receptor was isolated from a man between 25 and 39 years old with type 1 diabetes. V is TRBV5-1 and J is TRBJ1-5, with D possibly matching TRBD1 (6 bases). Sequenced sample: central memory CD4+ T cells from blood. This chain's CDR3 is CASSLEGGAQPQHF. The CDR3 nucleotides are TGCGCCAGCAGCTTGGAAGGGGGGGCTCAGCCCCAGCATTTT.